The rows below give T cell receptor beta chains drawn from one sample of a study of vaccination and CD4 T cells after COVID-19. One entry per CDR3 protein, called by TCRdb with MiXCR from the PCR reads. The sample contains about 13,000 distinct CDR3 sequences, around 48% of which appear only once. These receptors have no known antigen. Sequenced input: CD4+ T cells from blood, cultured in vitro. The receptors originated from a human donor who had recovered from COVID-19. CDR3s include the opening cysteine and the closing phenylalanine or tryptophan. A D gene is named only where the DNA matches it firmly. Clone size, where shown, is once, few, many, or a class for clones that have expanded.

clone_size: once; j_call: TRBJ1-6; cdr3_length: 15; d_call: NA; v_call: TRBV3-1; cdr3_nt: TGTGCCAGCAGCCAAAGTCTGGGGCGGACTTCACCCCTCCACTTT; cdr3_aa: CASSQSLGRTSPLHF
clone_size: few; j_call: TRBJ1-1; cdr3_length: 15; d_call: TRBD1; v_call: TRBV7-2; cdr3_nt: TGTGCCAGCATGCGTAGACAGGGAGGGGGATCTGAAGCTTTCTTT; cdr3_aa: CASMRRQGGGSEAFF
clone_size: NA; j_call: TRBJ2-1; cdr3_length: 17; d_call: TRBD2; v_call: TRBV12-3/TRBV12-4; cdr3_nt: TGTGCCAGCAGTGCAAACCGATTGAGCGGGAGGGCCAATGAGCAGTTCTTC; cdr3_aa: CASSANRLSGRANEQFF
clone_size: NA; j_call: TRBJ1-3; cdr3_length: 16; d_call: NA; v_call: TRBV12-3/TRBV12-4; cdr3_nt: TGTGCCAGCAGTTTAGGAGCCGGGGGGGCAAGAAACACCATATATTTT; cdr3_aa: CASSLGAGGARNTIYF
clone_size: NA; j_call: TRBJ1-5; cdr3_length: 15; d_call: NA; v_call: TRBV6-4; cdr3_nt: TGTGCCAGCAGTAGCCGGGACGCGAGCAATCAGCCCCAGCATTTT; cdr3_aa: CASSSRDASNQPQHF
clone_size: NA; j_call: TRBJ1-4; cdr3_length: 13; d_call: NA; v_call: TRBV27; cdr3_nt: TGTGCCAGCAGTGTCACAACTAATGAAAAACTGTTTTTT; cdr3_aa: CASSVTTNEKLFF
clone_size: once; j_call: TRBJ1-1; cdr3_length: 13; d_call: TRBD1; v_call: TRBV2; cdr3_nt: TGTGCCACAGGGGGTCGGGGTTGGACTGAAGCTTTCTTT; cdr3_aa: CATGGRGWTEAFF
clone_size: few; j_call: TRBJ1-5; cdr3_length: 12; d_call: NA; v_call: TRBV20-1; cdr3_nt: TGCAGTGTCAGTTCCAGAAATCAGCCCCAGCATTTT; cdr3_aa: CSVSSRNQPQHF
clone_size: NA; j_call: TRBJ2-6; cdr3_length: 15; d_call: NA; v_call: TRBV2; cdr3_nt: TGTGCCAGCAGTGAGTCGAGCTCTGGGGTCAACGTCCTGACTTTC; cdr3_aa: CASSESSSGVNVLTF
clone_size: NA; j_call: TRBJ1-2; cdr3_length: 15; d_call: TRBD1; v_call: TRBV20-1; cdr3_nt: TGCAGTGCATTATCCCCCGGGACAGGGAATCGTGGCTACACCTTC; cdr3_aa: CSALSPGTGNRGYTF
clone_size: NA; j_call: TRBJ2-2; cdr3_length: 15; d_call: TRBD1; v_call: TRBV28; cdr3_nt: TGTGCCAGCAGGCTCGACAGGGTAAACACCGGGGAGCTGTTTTTT; cdr3_aa: CASRLDRVNTGELFF
clone_size: few; j_call: TRBJ2-1; cdr3_length: 14; d_call: NA; v_call: TRBV21-1; cdr3_nt: TGTGCCAGCCGACAACAGGGTCTGTTCAATGAGCAGTTCTTC; cdr3_aa: CASRQQGLFNEQFF
clone_size: NA; j_call: TRBJ2-5; cdr3_length: 15; d_call: NA; v_call: TRBV20-1; cdr3_nt: TGCAGTGCTAGAGATGGCACTAGAAGGCAGGAGACCCAGTACTTC; cdr3_aa: CSARDGTRRQETQYF
clone_size: NA; j_call: TRBJ2-7; cdr3_length: 13; d_call: NA; v_call: TRBV2; cdr3_nt: TGTGCCAGCAGTGGGAACAGGGCAGTCGAGCAGTACTTC; cdr3_aa: CASSGNRAVEQYF
clone_size: few; j_call: TRBJ1-6; cdr3_length: 15; d_call: TRBD1; v_call: TRBV20-1; cdr3_nt: TGCAGTGCGAAGCGAACACAGGGGCATAATTCACCCCTCCACTTT; cdr3_aa: CSAKRTQGHNSPLHF
clone_size: once; j_call: TRBJ2-1; cdr3_length: 16; d_call: TRBD2; v_call: TRBV20-1; cdr3_nt: TGCAGTGCTAGGGGAACTAGCGGGAGCTCCTACAATGAGCAGTTCTTC; cdr3_aa: CSARGTSGSSYNEQFF
clone_size: NA; j_call: TRBJ2-7; cdr3_length: 15; d_call: TRBD1; v_call: TRBV19; cdr3_nt: TGTGCCAGTAGTATAGGGACAGGGCCCTCCTACGAGCAGTACTTC; cdr3_aa: CASSIGTGPSYEQYF
clone_size: NA; j_call: TRBJ2-7; cdr3_length: 14; d_call: TRBD1; v_call: TRBV20-1; cdr3_nt: TGCAGTGCTGACCCTGACAGGGGAGACGCCGAGCAGTACTTC; cdr3_aa: CSADPDRGDAEQYF
clone_size: few; j_call: TRBJ1-6; cdr3_length: 11; d_call: NA; v_call: TRBV27; cdr3_nt: TGTGGTGGGGTCGCAAATTCACCCCTCCACTTT; cdr3_aa: CGGVANSPLHF
clone_size: NA; j_call: TRBJ1-2; cdr3_length: 12; d_call: TRBD1; v_call: TRBV20-1; cdr3_nt: TGCAGTGCAGAGACAGGGGCGGATGGCTACACCTTC; cdr3_aa: CSAETGADGYTF
clone_size: few; j_call: TRBJ1-2; cdr3_length: 13; d_call: NA; v_call: TRBV28; cdr3_nt: TGTGGTTCTACCCCCCTAAATAACTATGGCTACACCTTC; cdr3_aa: CGSTPLNNYGYTF
clone_size: once; j_call: TRBJ2-1; cdr3_length: 16; d_call: NA; v_call: TRBV18; cdr3_nt: TGTGCCAGCTCACCTCTCGTGGAGGGACCCTACAATGAGCAGTTCTTC; cdr3_aa: CASSPLVEGPYNEQFF
clone_size: NA; j_call: TRBJ2-2; cdr3_length: 13; d_call: NA; v_call: TRBV6-1; cdr3_nt: TGTGGTTCCGGGGAGGCATCTTCCGGGGAGCTGTTTTTT; cdr3_aa: CGSGEASSGELFF
clone_size: NA; j_call: TRBJ1-1; cdr3_length: 14; d_call: TRBD1; v_call: TRBV7-9; cdr3_nt: TGTGCCAGCAGAACGACAGGGGCGAACACTGAAGCTTTCTTT; cdr3_aa: CASRTTGANTEAFF
clone_size: NA; j_call: TRBJ1-6; cdr3_length: 16; d_call: NA; v_call: TRBV11-2; cdr3_nt: TGTGCCAGCAGAAGGACAGACGCGCTCTATAATTCACCCCTCCACTTT; cdr3_aa: CASRRTDALYNSPLHF
clone_size: few; j_call: TRBJ2-7; cdr3_length: 14; d_call: TRBD2; v_call: TRBV15; cdr3_nt: TGTGCCACCAGCATCCTGGCGGGGGGCTACGAGCAGTACTTC; cdr3_aa: CATSILAGGYEQYF
clone_size: NA; j_call: TRBJ2-3; cdr3_length: 17; d_call: NA; v_call: TRBV6-5; cdr3_nt: TGTGCCAGCAGTTACTCGGGGCGGCAAGGGGGCACAGATACGCAGTATTTT; cdr3_aa: CASSYSGRQGGTDTQYF
clone_size: NA; j_call: TRBJ2-1; cdr3_length: 16; d_call: TRBD2; v_call: TRBV12-3/TRBV12-4; cdr3_nt: TGTGCCAGCAGTACCTCTAGCGGGAGGGGCTACAATGAGCAGTTCTTC; cdr3_aa: CASSTSSGRGYNEQFF
clone_size: NA; j_call: TRBJ2-5; cdr3_length: 18; d_call: TRBD2; v_call: TRBV2; cdr3_nt: TGTGCCAGCAGAGGACTACGACTAGCTCCCACGGGGGGGGTCACCCAGTACTTC; cdr3_aa: CASRGLRLAPTGGVTQYF
clone_size: NA; j_call: TRBJ1-5; cdr3_length: 16; d_call: TRBD1; v_call: TRBV7-2; cdr3_nt: TGTGCCAGCAGCCGAACCGGGACAGGGAGCAATCAGCCCCAGCATTTT; cdr3_aa: CASSRTGTGSNQPQHF
clone_size: large; j_call: TRBJ1-2; cdr3_length: 15; d_call: NA; v_call: TRBV6-5; cdr3_nt: TGTGCCAGCAGTTACTCTGCAGGGAGCCCCTATGGCTACACCTTC; cdr3_aa: CASSYSAGSPYGYTF
clone_size: few; j_call: TRBJ1-4; cdr3_length: 12; d_call: NA; v_call: TRBV28; cdr3_nt: TGTGCCAGCAGTTTAGTCCGGGAAAAACTGTTTTTT; cdr3_aa: CASSLVREKLFF
clone_size: NA; j_call: TRBJ2-7; cdr3_length: 11; d_call: NA; v_call: TRBV20-1; cdr3_nt: TGCAGTGCTGGCTCTATGTACGAGCAGTACTTC; cdr3_aa: CSAGSMYEQYF
clone_size: NA; j_call: TRBJ2-7; cdr3_length: 14; d_call: NA; v_call: TRBV6-1; cdr3_nt: TGTGCCAGCAGTGGCCGAGGGGGGGCCCACGAGCAGTACTTC; cdr3_aa: CASSGRGGAHEQYF
clone_size: NA; j_call: TRBJ2-7; cdr3_length: 13; d_call: NA; v_call: TRBV19; cdr3_nt: TGTGCCAGTAGTATAAGGAGGAGGGACGAGCAGTACTTC; cdr3_aa: CASSIRRRDEQYF
clone_size: NA; j_call: TRBJ2-7; cdr3_length: 15; d_call: NA; v_call: TRBV28; cdr3_nt: TGTGCCAGCAGTTTAGTCCGCCTAAGCTCCTACGAGCAGTACTTC; cdr3_aa: CASSLVRLSSYEQYF
clone_size: NA; j_call: TRBJ2-2; cdr3_length: 16; d_call: TRBD1; v_call: TRBV6-1; cdr3_nt: TGTGCCAGCAGTGGTTACCCAGGGGGCAGCACCGGGGAGCTGTTTTTT; cdr3_aa: CASSGYPGGSTGELFF
clone_size: few; j_call: TRBJ1-6; cdr3_length: 16; d_call: NA; v_call: TRBV12-3/TRBV12-4; cdr3_nt: TGTGCCAGCAGCCCGACCCGCAGGGGCCGAGGTTCGCCCCTCCACTTT; cdr3_aa: CASSPTRRGRGSPLHF
clone_size: NA; j_call: TRBJ1-3; cdr3_length: 12; d_call: NA; v_call: TRBV10-3; cdr3_nt: TGTGCCATCAGTGGTTTCGGAAACACCATATATTTT; cdr3_aa: CAISGFGNTIYF
clone_size: few; j_call: TRBJ2-2; cdr3_length: 17; d_call: TRBD1; v_call: TRBV5-1; cdr3_nt: TGCGCCAGCAGCTTAGGACAGGGGGAAGGAGTGGCCGGGGAGCTGTTTTTT; cdr3_aa: CASSLGQGEGVAGELFF
clone_size: NA; j_call: TRBJ2-7; cdr3_length: 14; d_call: TRBD1; v_call: TRBV6-1; cdr3_nt: TGTGCCAGCAACTACCCGGGACAGAGCTACGAGCAGTACTTC; cdr3_aa: CASNYPGQSYEQYF
clone_size: NA; j_call: TRBJ2-3; cdr3_length: 12; d_call: NA; v_call: TRBV25-1; cdr3_nt: TGTGCCAGCAGTGGGGATACAGATACGCAGTATTTT; cdr3_aa: CASSGDTDTQYF
clone_size: few; j_call: TRBJ1-1; cdr3_length: 16; d_call: NA; v_call: TRBV28; cdr3_nt: TGTGCCAGCAGTTTGGGGGTCACAGCCGCAAACACTGAAGCTTTCTTT; cdr3_aa: CASSLGVTAANTEAFF
clone_size: few; j_call: TRBJ2-1; cdr3_length: 15; d_call: NA; v_call: TRBV29-1; cdr3_nt: TGCAGCGTTGAGGGGGGCAGAGGGTCTAACAATGAGCAGTTCTTC; cdr3_aa: CSVEGGRGSNNEQFF
clone_size: NA; j_call: TRBJ1-2; cdr3_length: 13; d_call: NA; v_call: TRBV30; cdr3_nt: TGTGCCTGGATCCAGGCTTCTAACTATGGCTACACCTTC; cdr3_aa: CAWIQASNYGYTF
clone_size: NA; j_call: TRBJ1-4; cdr3_length: 15; d_call: NA; v_call: TRBV5-8; cdr3_nt: TGTGCCAGCAGCCCCAGGGGCCAACCTCCAGAAAAACTGTTTTTT; cdr3_aa: CASSPRGQPPEKLFF
clone_size: NA; j_call: TRBJ1-2; cdr3_length: 14; d_call: NA; v_call: TRBV28; cdr3_nt: TGTGCCAGCAGTTTACTTACCCAGGGTTATGGCTACACCTTC; cdr3_aa: CASSLLTQGYGYTF
clone_size: NA; j_call: TRBJ1-3; cdr3_length: 13; d_call: TRBD1; v_call: TRBV7-2; cdr3_nt: TGTGCCAGCAGGCCGGGACAGCGGGACACCATATATTTT; cdr3_aa: CASRPGQRDTIYF
clone_size: once; j_call: TRBJ2-1; cdr3_length: 11; d_call: NA; v_call: TRBV20-1; cdr3_nt: TGCAGTGCTAACGAGGGGAATGAGCAGTTCTTC; cdr3_aa: CSANEGNEQFF
clone_size: NA; j_call: TRBJ1-2; cdr3_length: 12; d_call: NA; v_call: TRBV19; cdr3_nt: TGTGCCAGTAGCACCACTAGGTATGGCTACACCTTC; cdr3_aa: CASSTTRYGYTF
clone_size: NA; j_call: TRBJ1-6; cdr3_length: 16; d_call: TRBD1; v_call: TRBV19; cdr3_nt: TGTGCCAGTAGTATCGGGACAGGCTTTTATAATTCACCCCTCCACTTT; cdr3_aa: CASSIGTGFYNSPLHF